What follows are 8 T cell receptor beta chains derived from one specimen sequenced in a study of cytomegalovirus exposure and HLA in healthy donors. Researchers ran the PCR with 60 Vbeta and 13 Jbeta primers. The table came from immunoSEQ multiplex PCR; TCRdb's copy has only in-frame clones and leaves some out. The sample contains 150,000 to 200,000 clones, more than 75% of which appear only once. Sample: PBMCs. The source is a male donor in good health and CMV-seropositive.

This sequence joins TRBV9 and TRBJ2-3; 8 nucleotides match TRBD2. V lost 4 bases and J lost 5; bases outside the gene matches: 12. This CDR3 has 16 residues. Germline values: CDR1 SGDLS, CDR2 YYNGEE. The CDR3 coding sequence is TGTGCCAGCAGCTCAATAGCGGGACTTGCTGGAGATACGCAGTATTTT. Translation: CASSSIAGLAGDTQYF.

The V gene is TRBV19, the J gene TRBJ2-3; 7 bases agree with TRBD2. Losses at the gene ends were 4 bases for V and 0 bases for J; bases not matched to a gene: 1. The germline gives CDR1 LNHDA, CDR2 SQIVND (reference sequence). The CDR3 covers 14 residues. The DNA of the CDR3 is TGTGCCAGTAGTAGTAGCGGGAGCACAGATACGCAGTATTTT. Translation: CASSSSGSTDTQYF. Looking up the rest from reference TRBV19 and TRBJ2-3 gives the full variable domain: DGGITQSPKYLFRKEGQNVTLSCEQNLNHDAMYWYRQDPGQGLRLIYYSQIVNDFQKGDIAEGYSVSREKKESFPLTVTSAQKNPTAFYLCASSSSGSTDTQYFGPGTRLTVL.

The CDR3 coding sequence is TGTGCCTGGAGTGCCGGGACAGGGGGCGCGACCCAGTACTTC. Residues: CAWSAGTGGATQYF. The gene calls are TRBV30 and TRBJ2-5; 12 positions agree with TRBD1. Germline assignment: CDR1 GTSNPN and CDR2 SVGIG (reference sequence). V dropped 1 base and J dropped 7; count of bases not matched to a gene: 4. The CDR3 length is 14 residues.

The chain is built from TRBV7-2 and TRBJ2-1; weak D call: TRBD2 (6 bases). The V gene lost 2 bases and the J gene lost 0 bases, with 14 bases spanning the gap. This CDR3 comprises 17 residues. Germline values: CDR1 SGHTA, CDR2 FQGNSA. Written as DNA, the CDR3 is TGTGCCAGCAGCTTATCCACGGGGGTTATCTCCTACAATGAGCAGTTCTTC. Protein product: CASSLSTGVISYNEQFF.

The table lists this clone with a few counts. V is TRBV11-1 and J is TRBJ1-1; D remains unclear. V shed 2 bases and J shed 1 base, with 5 bases lying between them. Germline assignment: CDR1 SGHAT and CDR2 FQDESV (reference sequence). The CDR3 spans 13 residues. Written as DNA, the CDR3 is TGTGCCAGCAGCTTAATCGGGAACACTGAAGCTTTCTTT. Encoded protein: CASSLIGNTEAFF.

The chain combines TRBV11-1 with TRBJ1-5; perhaps TRBD1 as D (5 bases). The germline V gene encodes CDR1 SGHAT and CDR2 FQDESV (reference sequence). This CDR3 contains 14 residues. Trimming removed 5 bases from V and 7 bases from J, with 15 bases in between. The CDR3 is CASSQDGQGQPQHF. CDR3 in DNA: TGTGCCAGCAGCCAGGATGGCCAGGGACAGCCCCAGCATTTT.

The chain carries TRBV7-9 and TRBJ1-5; possibly TRBD1 for D (6 bases). The CDR3 has 19 residues. Germline lookup yields CDR1 SEHNR and CDR2 FQNEAQ (reference sequence). Deletions cut 3 bases from V and 0 bases from J, with 21 bases between. The CDR3 loop reads CASSFPGTPVPYSNQPQHF. In DNA form, the CDR3 reads TGTGCCAGCAGCTTTCCGGGGACACCCGTACCCTATAGCAATCAGCCCCAGCATTTT. The full variable domain, completed using reference TRBV7-9 and TRBJ1-5, is DTGVSQNPRHKITKRGQNVTFRCDPISEHNRLYWYRQTLGQGPEFLTYFQNEAQLEKSRLLSDRFSAERPKGSFSTLEIQRTEQGDSAMYLCASSFPGTPVPYSNQPQHFGDGTRLSIL.

The chain employs TRBV4-2 and TRBJ2-1; 11 bases fit TRBD2. Trimming cost V 3 bases and J 0 bases; bases outside gene matches: 13. Per the germline V gene, CDR1 is LGHNA and CDR2 is YNFKEQ. This CDR3 region has 20 residues. The CDR3 protein is CASSHPRASGGSSSYNEQFF. The CDR3 DNA sequence: TGTGCCAGCAGCCACCCCAGGGCTAGCGGGGGGTCCAGCTCCTACAATGAGCAGTTCTTC.